The rows below give T cell receptor beta chains drawn from one sample of a study of beta chain features in type 1 diabetes. This table comes from immunoSEQ multiplex PCR, and its TCRdb copy is limited to in-frame clones, with some not included. The sample records some 140,000 clones, 9% to 9.5% being singletons. Sequenced sample: central memory CD4+ T cells from blood. The receptors stem from a man younger than 35 in good health. The CDR3 runs from the conserved cysteine through the conserved F or W. The D gene is left open where the match is weak. A row's size may be missing; if present it is once, few, many or a size class.

j_call v_call d_call clone_size cdr3_aa cdr3_nt
TRBJ2-5 TRBV27 TRBD1 . CASSLSFRGLGETQYF TGTGCCAGCAGTTTATCTTTCAGGGGGCTCGGAGAGACCCAGTACTTC
TRBJ2-5 TRBV30 . few CAWSAYQETQYF TGTGCCTGGAGTGCTTACCAAGAGACCCAGTACTTC
TRBJ2-7 TRBV7-3 . few CASSPRWGPAYEQYF TGTGCCAGCAGCCCTCGGTGGGGGCCGGCCTACGAGCAGTACTTC
TRBJ2-3 TRBV7-2 TRBD2 . CATSGGPGDTQYF TGTGCCACTAGCGGGGGCCCGGGAGATACGCAGTATTTT
TRBJ2-2 TRBV5-6 . few CASSSNFFWRGNTGELFF TGTGCCAGCAGCTCCAATTTTTTCTGGCGGGGTAACACCGGGGAGCTGTTTTTT
TRBJ2-3 TRBV4-3 . . CASSQVYGPDGTDTQYF TGCGCCAGCAGCCAAGTGTATGGGCCAGACGGCACAGATACGCAGTATTTT
TRBJ2-1 TRBV5-4 . few CASSRLTGYNEQFF TGTGCCAGCAGCCGATTGACAGGTTACAATGAGCAGTTCTTC
TRBJ1-2 TRBV7-2 . . CASSRGDLDYGYTF TGTGCCAGCAGCCGGGGGGATTTGGACTATGGCTACACCTTC
TRBJ2-7 TRBV6-5 TRBD1 . CASSKFRGNYEQYF TGTGCCAGCAGTAAGTTCAGGGGGAACTACGAGCAGTACTTC
TRBJ1-4 TRBV7-9 . many CASSLISEKLFF TGTGCCAGCAGCTTAATCAGTGAAAAACTGTTTTTT